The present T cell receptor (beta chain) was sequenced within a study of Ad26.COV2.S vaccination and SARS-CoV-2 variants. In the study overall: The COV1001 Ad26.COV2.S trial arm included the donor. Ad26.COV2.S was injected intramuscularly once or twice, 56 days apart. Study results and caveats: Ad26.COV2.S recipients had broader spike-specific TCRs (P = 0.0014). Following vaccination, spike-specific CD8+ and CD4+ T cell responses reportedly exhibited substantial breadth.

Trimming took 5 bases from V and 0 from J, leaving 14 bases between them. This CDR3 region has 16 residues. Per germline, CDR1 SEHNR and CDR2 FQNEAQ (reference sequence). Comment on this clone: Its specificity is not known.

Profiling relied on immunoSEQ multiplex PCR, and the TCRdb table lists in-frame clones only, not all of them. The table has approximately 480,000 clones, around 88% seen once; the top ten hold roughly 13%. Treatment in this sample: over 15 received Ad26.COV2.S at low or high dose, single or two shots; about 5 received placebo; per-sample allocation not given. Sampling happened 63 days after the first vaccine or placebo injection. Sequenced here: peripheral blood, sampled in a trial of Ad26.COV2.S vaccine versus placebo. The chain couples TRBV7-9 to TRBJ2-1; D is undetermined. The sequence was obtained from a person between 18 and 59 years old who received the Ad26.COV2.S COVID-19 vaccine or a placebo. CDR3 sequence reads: CASSPPDPSSYNEQFF. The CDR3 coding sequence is TGTGCCAGCAGCCCCCCGGACCCGAGCTCCTACAATGAGCAGTTCTTC.